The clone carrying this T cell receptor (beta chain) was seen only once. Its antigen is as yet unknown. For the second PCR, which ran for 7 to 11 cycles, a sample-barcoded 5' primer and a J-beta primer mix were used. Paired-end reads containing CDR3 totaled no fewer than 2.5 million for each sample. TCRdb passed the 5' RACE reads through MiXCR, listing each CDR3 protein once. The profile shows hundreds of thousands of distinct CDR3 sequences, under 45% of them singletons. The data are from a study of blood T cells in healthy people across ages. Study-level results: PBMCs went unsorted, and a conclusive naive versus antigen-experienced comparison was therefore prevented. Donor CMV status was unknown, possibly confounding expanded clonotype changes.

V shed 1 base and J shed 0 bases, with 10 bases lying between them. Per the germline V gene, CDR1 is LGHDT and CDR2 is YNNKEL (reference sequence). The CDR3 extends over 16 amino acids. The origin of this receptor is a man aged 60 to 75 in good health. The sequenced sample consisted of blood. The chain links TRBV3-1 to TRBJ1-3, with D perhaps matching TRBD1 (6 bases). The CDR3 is CASSQARGISGNTIYF. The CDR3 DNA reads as TGTGCCAGCAGCCAAGCCAGGGGTATCTCTGGAAACACCATATATTTT.